The rows below give T cell receptor beta chains drawn from one sample of a study of blood T cells in healthy people across ages. TCRdb re-analysed the 5' RACE reads in MiXCR, keeping a single row per CDR3 protein. The table lists fewer than 950,000 distinct CDR3 sequences, around 36% of them singletons. The sequenced material came from blood. Receptors were obtained from a man aged 18 to 29 in good health. The CDR3 runs from the conserved cysteine through the conserved F or W. Each record gives: CDR3 protein, CDR3 DNA, clone size, D gene, CDR3 length, J gene, V gene. D genes are given only for firm matches. Clone size is not always given. Where it is, it says once, few, many or a class for expanded clones.

CDR3: CASSPPLRTGTYGYTF
DNA: TGTGCCAGCAGTCCCCCTTTGAGGACAGGGACCTATGGCTACACCTTC
size: -
D: TRBD1
length: 16
J: TRBJ1-2
V: TRBV12-3/TRBV12-4

CDR3: CTSSLNREVPYEQYF
DNA: TGTACCAGCAGCTTAAACAGGGAGGTTCCCTACGAGCAGTACTTC
size: -
D: -
length: 15
J: TRBJ2-7
V: TRBV7-9

CDR3: CSASRTDVNEQFF
DNA: TGCAGTGCTAGCCGGACAGATGTCAATGAGCAGTTCTTC
size: many
D: -
length: 13
J: TRBJ2-1
V: TRBV20-1

CDR3: CAWSELGRAYEQYF
DNA: TGTGCCTGGAGTGAATTAGGACGAGCGTACGAGCAGTACTTC
size: few
D: -
length: 14
J: TRBJ2-7
V: TRBV30

CDR3: CSASTSGGPNEQFF
DNA: TGCAGTGCTAGTACTAGCGGGGGCCCAAATGAGCAGTTCTTC
size: many
D: TRBD2
length: 14
J: TRBJ2-1
V: TRBV20-1

CDR3: CASSLRGTSVSGGSSPLHF
DNA: TGTGCCAGCAGCTTACGAGGGACCTCGGTATCGGGGGGGAGTTCACCCCTCCACTTT
size: few
D: -
length: 19
J: TRBJ1-6
V: TRBV5-5

CDR3: CASSMRVSTDTQYF
DNA: TGTGCCAGTAGTATGAGGGTCAGCACAGATACGCAGTATTTT
size: -
D: -
length: 14
J: TRBJ2-3
V: TRBV19

CDR3: CATTELINQPQHF
DNA: TGTGCCACCACGGAACTGATCAATCAGCCCCAGCATTTT
size: -
D: -
length: 13
J: TRBJ1-5
V: TRBV7-9

CDR3: CASSIGAQGTEAFF
DNA: TGCGCCAGCAGCATCGGAGCTCAGGGCACTGAAGCTTTCTTT
size: few
D: -
length: 14
J: TRBJ1-1
V: TRBV5-1

CDR3: CASSFVGVTEAFF
DNA: TGTGCCAGCAGTTTTGTCGGCGTCACTGAAGCTTTCTTT
size: -
D: -
length: 13
J: TRBJ1-1
V: TRBV12-3/TRBV12-4

CDR3: CASRVGTVTNEKLFF
DNA: TGTGCCAGCAGAGTCGGGACAGTAACTAATGAAAAACTGTTTTTT
size: few
D: TRBD1
length: 15
J: TRBJ1-4
V: TRBV12-3/TRBV12-4

CDR3: CAISPGQGTRSNQPQHF
DNA: TGTGCCATCAGTCCGGGACAGGGAACTAGGAGCAATCAGCCCCAGCATTTT
size: few
D: TRBD1
length: 17
J: TRBJ1-5
V: TRBV10-3

CDR3: CASSSGGSNEQYF
DNA: TGTGCCAGCAGTAGCGGGGGGTCCAATGAGCAGTACTTC
size: -
D: TRBD2
length: 13
J: TRBJ2-5
V: TRBV12-3/TRBV12-4

CDR3: CASSAGQGSDTQYF
DNA: TGCGCCAGCAGCGCCGGACAGGGATCAGATACGCAGTATTTT
size: few
D: TRBD1
length: 14
J: TRBJ2-3
V: TRBV5-1

CDR3: CASSSPRDRGSNEQYF
DNA: TGTGCCAGCAGTTCGCCCCGGGACAGGGGAAGCAATGAGCAGTACTTC
size: -
D: TRBD1
length: 16
J: TRBJ2-7
V: TRBV6-5

CDR3: CSATRTSGGQETQYF
DNA: TGCAGTGCTACAAGGACTAGCGGGGGCCAAGAGACCCAGTACTTC
size: -
D: TRBD2
length: 15
J: TRBJ2-5
V: TRBV20-1

CDR3: CATAAGHTYEQYF
DNA: TGTGCCACCGCAGCGGGGCATACCTACGAGCAGTACTTC
size: many
D: TRBD2
length: 13
J: TRBJ2-7
V: TRBV15

CDR3: CASSQEGYTREAQYF
DNA: TGTGCCAGCAGCCAAGAGGGATATACAAGAGAGGCCCAGTACTTC
size: -
D: -
length: 15
J: TRBJ2-5
V: TRBV14

CDR3: CAISDPKKTGDYEQYF
DNA: TGTGCCATCAGTGACCCCAAAAAGACAGGGGACTACGAGCAGTACTTC
size: many
D: TRBD1
length: 16
J: TRBJ2-7
V: TRBV10-3

CDR3: CSARTGRTQETQYF
DNA: TGCAGTGCTAGGACAGGACGGACTCAAGAGACCCAGTACTTC
size: -
D: -
length: 14
J: TRBJ2-5
V: TRBV20-1

CDR3: CASSRGQGAPEKLFF
DNA: TGTGCCAGCAGCCGGGGACAGGGGGCGCCGGAAAAACTGTTTTTT
size: -
D: TRBD1
length: 15
J: TRBJ1-4
V: TRBV7-2

CDR3: CASTQARAGTVLWRGYTF
DNA: TGTGCCAGCACCCAAGCTAGGGCAGGGACCGTTTTGTGGCGTGGCTACACCTTC
size: few
D: -
length: 18
J: TRBJ1-2
V: TRBV3-1

CDR3: CSASEGYGTDTQYF
DNA: TGCAGTGCTAGTGAAGGGTATGGGACAGATACGCAGTATTTT
size: -
D: -
length: 14
J: TRBJ2-3
V: TRBV20-1

CDR3: CASSLTWGSHRDRGQTYEQYF
DNA: TGTGCCAGCAGTTTAACCTGGGGATCCCACCGCGACAGGGGCCAAACCTACGAGCAGTACTTC
size: -
D: TRBD1
length: 21
J: TRBJ2-7
V: TRBV27

CDR3: CSARVRENTEAFF
DNA: TGCAGTGCTAGAGTAAGAGAGAACACTGAAGCTTTCTTT
size: few
D: -
length: 13
J: TRBJ1-1
V: TRBV20-1

CDR3: CSADSRLFDNEQFF
DNA: TGCAGTGCTGATAGTAGACTCTTTGACAATGAGCAGTTCTTC
size: -
D: -
length: 14
J: TRBJ2-1
V: TRBV20-1

CDR3: CASSDGRGGTDTQYF
DNA: TGTGCCAGCAGTGACGGGCGGGGCGGCACAGATACGCAGTATTTT
size: -
D: -
length: 15
J: TRBJ2-3
V: TRBV2

CDR3: CSAMTSPGELFF
DNA: TGCAGTGCTATGACTAGCCCCGGGGAGCTGTTTTTT
size: -
D: TRBD2
length: 12
J: TRBJ2-2
V: TRBV20-1

CDR3: CASSLPRGNEQFF
DNA: TGCGCCAGCAGCTTGCCCAGGGGAAATGAGCAGTTCTTC
size: -
D: -
length: 13
J: TRBJ2-1
V: TRBV5-1

CDR3: CASSDPTRMGGELFF
DNA: TGTGCCAGCAGTGACCCCACTCGGATGGGCGGGGAGCTGTTTTTT
size: -
D: -
length: 15
J: TRBJ2-2
V: TRBV25-1

CDR3: CAWRKGTGNTEAFF
DNA: TGTGCCTGGAGAAAAGGGACAGGTAACACTGAAGCTTTCTTT
size: -
D: TRBD1
length: 14
J: TRBJ1-1
V: TRBV30

CDR3: CASSLAKQSYGYTF
DNA: TGTGCCAGCAGTTTAGCGAAGCAGAGCTATGGCTACACCTTC
size: -
D: -
length: 14
J: TRBJ1-2
V: TRBV12-3/TRBV12-4

CDR3: CASSPAGATSGANVLTF
DNA: TGCGCCAGCAGCCCAGCAGGGGCCACCTCTGGGGCCAACGTCCTGACTTTC
size: many
D: -
length: 17
J: TRBJ2-6
V: TRBV4-1

CDR3: CASSLRGVGNSPLHF
DNA: TGTGCCAGCAGTTTGAGGGGTGTTGGGAATTCACCCCTCCACTTT
size: -
D: -
length: 15
J: TRBJ1-6
V: TRBV12-3/TRBV12-4

CDR3: CSLIGTGGGYTF
DNA: TGCAGCCTCATCGGGACAGGGGGCGGCTACACCTTC
size: few
D: TRBD1
length: 12
J: TRBJ1-2
V: TRBV29-1

CDR3: CASSNVRDNHYGYTF
DNA: TGTGCCAGCAGCAACGTAAGGGATAACCACTATGGCTACACCTTC
size: many
D: -
length: 15
J: TRBJ1-2
V: TRBV6-6

CDR3: CASNRQGPNTEAFF
DNA: TGTGCCAGCAACAGACAGGGGCCGAACACTGAAGCTTTCTTT
size: many
D: TRBD1
length: 14
J: TRBJ1-1
V: TRBV27

CDR3: CSARDRTSGGVDTDTQYF
DNA: TGCAGTGCTAGAGATCGGACTAGCGGGGGGGTGGACACAGATACGCAGTATTTT
size: few
D: TRBD2
length: 18
J: TRBJ2-3
V: TRBV20-1

CDR3: CASSHPESYNEQFF
DNA: TGCGCCAGCAGCCACCCTGAATCCTACAATGAGCAGTTCTTC
size: many
D: -
length: 14
J: TRBJ2-1
V: TRBV4-1